This T cell receptor (beta chain) was identified during a study of cytomegalovirus exposure and HLA in healthy donors. Study-wide results and limits: V- and J-gene trimming in TCR beta was tied to a missense DCLRE1C variant by an analysis performed later. The authors enumerated under 200 TCR beta chains as linked to cytomegalovirus.

From germline, CDR1 is SGHRS and CDR2 YFSETQ. This CDR3 is 15 amino acids long. The junction had 5 bases not matched to a gene; V was cut back by 7 bases and J by 1 base. Vbeta (60) and Jbeta (13) primers were used in the PCR. TCRdb keeps only in-frame clones here, not all; method: immunoSEQ multiplex PCR. The data contain around 200,000 clones, roughly 87% of them singletons. Concerning this clone: As yet, its antigen is unknown.

The chain is built from TRBV5-1 and TRBJ2-7; 13 nucleotides align to TRBD2. Sequencing used PBMCs. This TCR derives from a man aged 50 to 60 in good health and CMV-seronegative. CDR3: CASRPGLAGSYEQYF. Written as DNA, the CDR3 is TGCGCCAGCCGCCCGGGACTAGCGGGATCCTACGAGCAGTACTTC.